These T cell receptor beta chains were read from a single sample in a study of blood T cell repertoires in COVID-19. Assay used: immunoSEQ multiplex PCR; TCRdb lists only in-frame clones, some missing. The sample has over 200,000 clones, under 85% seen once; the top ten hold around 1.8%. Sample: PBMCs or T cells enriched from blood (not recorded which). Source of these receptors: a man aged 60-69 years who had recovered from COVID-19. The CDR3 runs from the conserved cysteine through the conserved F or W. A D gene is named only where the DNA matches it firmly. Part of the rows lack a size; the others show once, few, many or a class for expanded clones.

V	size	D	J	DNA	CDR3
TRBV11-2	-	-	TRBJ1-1	TGTGCCAGCAGCCGAGAAATTGACACTGAAGCTTTCTTT	CASSREIDTEAFF
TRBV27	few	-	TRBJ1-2	TGTGCCAGCAGTTTACGGGGGGGTGGAGGCTACACCTTC	CASSLRGGGGYTF
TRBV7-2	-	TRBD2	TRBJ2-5	TGTGCCAGCAGCTTAAGAGCGGGGGTATACGAGACCCAGTACTTC	CASSLRAGVYETQYF
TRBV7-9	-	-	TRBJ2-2	TGTGCCAGCAGCTTAGTACGGCCAGGCCTTGACGGGGAGCTGTTTTTT	CASSLVRPGLDGELFF
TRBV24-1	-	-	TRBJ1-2	TGTGCCACCAGTGATTTGCGGGGGTATGGCTACACCTTC	CATSDLRGYGYTF
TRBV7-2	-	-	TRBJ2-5	TGTGCCAGCGGGGGGGGGCGCGGGCCCCAAGAGACCCAGTACTTC	CASGGGRGPQETQYF
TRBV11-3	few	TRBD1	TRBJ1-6	TGTGCCAGCAGCCCAGGGGACAGTTATAATTCACCCCTCCACTTT	CASSPGDSYNSPLHF
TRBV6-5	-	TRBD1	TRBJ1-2	TGTGCCAGCAGGAGACAGGGTAGTAACTATGGCTACACCTTC	CASRRQGSNYGYTF
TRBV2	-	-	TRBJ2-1	TGTGCCAGCAGTCGAGCGGGCGCCTACAATGAGCAGTTCTTC	CASSRAGAYNEQFF
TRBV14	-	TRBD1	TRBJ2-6	TGTGCCAGCAGCCAAGGAGACAGGGCCCCCCAAGGGGCCAACGTCCTGACTTTC	CASSQGDRAPQGANVLTF
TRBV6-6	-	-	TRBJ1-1	TGTGCCAGCAGTTACTCTGGGGGCGACACTGAAGCTTTCTTT	CASSYSGGDTEAFF
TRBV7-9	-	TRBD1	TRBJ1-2	TGTGCCAGCAGCTCGCCGACAGGGCGGACGGATGGCTACACCTTC	CASSSPTGRTDGYTF
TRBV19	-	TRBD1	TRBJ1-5	TGTGCCAGTAGTACACAGGGGGCCCAGCCCCAGCATTTT	CASSTQGAQPQHF
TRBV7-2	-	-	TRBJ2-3	TGTGCCAGCAGCTCCACGCCCGCCGGTCACGTCCAAACAGATACGCAGTATTTT	CASSSTPAGHVQTDTQYF
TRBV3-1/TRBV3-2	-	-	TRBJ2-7	TGTGCCAGCAGCCCAACCGCCCACGGGACATTAGCCTACGAGCAGTACTTC	CASSPTAHGTLAYEQYF
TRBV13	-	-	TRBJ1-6	TGTGCCAGCAGCTTAATCAGTTATAATTCACCCCTCCACTTT	CASSLISYNSPLHF